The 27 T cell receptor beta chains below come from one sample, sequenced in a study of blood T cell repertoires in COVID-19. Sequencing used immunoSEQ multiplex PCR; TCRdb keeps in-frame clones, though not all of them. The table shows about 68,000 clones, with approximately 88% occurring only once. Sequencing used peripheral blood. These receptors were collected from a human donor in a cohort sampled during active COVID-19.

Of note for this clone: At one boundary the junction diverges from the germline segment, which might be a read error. The CDR3 sequence: CATSLGLAGDGNEQFF. The DNA of the CDR3 is TGCGCCACCAGCTTGGGACTGGCGGGAGACGGCAATGAGCAGTTCTTC. This chain connects TRBV5-1 to TRBJ2-1; 7 nucleotides agree with TRBD2. CDR3 size: 16 residues. Germline V lookup: CDR1 SGHRS, CDR2 YFSETQ.

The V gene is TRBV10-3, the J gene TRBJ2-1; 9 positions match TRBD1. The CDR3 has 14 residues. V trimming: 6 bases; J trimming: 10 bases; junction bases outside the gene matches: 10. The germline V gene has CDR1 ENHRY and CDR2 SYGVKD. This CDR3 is CAISLRDRDGEQFF. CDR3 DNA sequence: TGTGCCATCAGCCTCCGGGACAGGGACGGAGAGCAGTTCTTC.

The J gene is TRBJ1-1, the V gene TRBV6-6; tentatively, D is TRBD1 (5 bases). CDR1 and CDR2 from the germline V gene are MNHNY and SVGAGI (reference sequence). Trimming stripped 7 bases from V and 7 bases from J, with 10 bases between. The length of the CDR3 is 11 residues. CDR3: CASKTTVEAFF. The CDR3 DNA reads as TGTGCCAGCAAAACGACAGTTGAAGCTTTCTTT.

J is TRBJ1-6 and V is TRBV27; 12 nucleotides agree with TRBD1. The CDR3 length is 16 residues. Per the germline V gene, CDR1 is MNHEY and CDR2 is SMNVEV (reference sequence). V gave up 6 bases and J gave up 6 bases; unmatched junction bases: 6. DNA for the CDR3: TGTGCCAGCAGACGGGACAGGGGGCCTGGTAATTCACCCCTCCACTTT. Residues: CASRRDRGPGNSPLHF.

This CDR3 is CASRESYNEQFF. The CDR3 nucleotides read TGTGCCAGCAGGGAGAGTTACAATGAGCAGTTCTTC. J is TRBJ2-1 and V is TRBV6-5; D remains ambiguous. Germline CDR1 is MNHEY and CDR2 is SVGAGI. CDR3 length equals 12 residues. V was shortened by 6 bases and J by 4 bases, with 7 bases between the two germline ends.

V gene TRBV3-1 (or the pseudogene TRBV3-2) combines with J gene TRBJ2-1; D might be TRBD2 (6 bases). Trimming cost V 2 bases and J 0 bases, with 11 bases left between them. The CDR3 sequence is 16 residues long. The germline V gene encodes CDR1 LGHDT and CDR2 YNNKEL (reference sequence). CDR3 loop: CASSQLRGISYNEQFF. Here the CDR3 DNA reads TGTGCCAGCAGCCAACTCCGGGGGATCTCCTACAATGAGCAGTTCTTC.

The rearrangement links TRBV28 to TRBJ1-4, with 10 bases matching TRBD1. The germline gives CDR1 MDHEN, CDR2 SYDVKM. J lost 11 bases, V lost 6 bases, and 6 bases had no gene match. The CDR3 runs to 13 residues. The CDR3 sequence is CASSRQGAGKLFF. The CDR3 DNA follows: TGTGCCAGCAGCAGACAGGGGGCGGGCAAACTGTTTTTT.

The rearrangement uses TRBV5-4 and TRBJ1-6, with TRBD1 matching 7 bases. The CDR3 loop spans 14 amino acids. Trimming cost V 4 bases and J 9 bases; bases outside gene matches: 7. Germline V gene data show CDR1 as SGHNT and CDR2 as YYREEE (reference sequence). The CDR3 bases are TGTGCCAGCAGCCTCAAGGGGGCGGCTTCACCCCTCCACTTT. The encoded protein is CASSLKGAASPLHF. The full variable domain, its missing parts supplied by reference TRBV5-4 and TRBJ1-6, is ETGVTQSPTHLIKTRGQQVTLRCSSQSGHNTVSWYQQALGQGPQFIFQYYREEENGRGNFPPRFSGLQFPNYSSELNVNALELDDSALYLCASSLKGAASPLHFGNGTRLTVT.

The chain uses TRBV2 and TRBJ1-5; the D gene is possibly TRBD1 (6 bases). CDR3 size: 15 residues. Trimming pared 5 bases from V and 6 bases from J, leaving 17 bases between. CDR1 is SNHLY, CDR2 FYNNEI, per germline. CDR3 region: CASSKDRGQTQPQHF. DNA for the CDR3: TGTGCCAGCAGTAAGGACAGAGGGCAGACTCAGCCCCAGCATTTT.

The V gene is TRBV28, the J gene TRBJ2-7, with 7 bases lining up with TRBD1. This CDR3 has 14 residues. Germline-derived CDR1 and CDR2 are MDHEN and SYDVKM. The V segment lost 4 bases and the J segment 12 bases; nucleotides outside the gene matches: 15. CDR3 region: CASSSPPGQAQPYF. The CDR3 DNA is TGTGCCAGCAGTTCGCCCCCCGGACAGGCTCAGCCGTACTTC.

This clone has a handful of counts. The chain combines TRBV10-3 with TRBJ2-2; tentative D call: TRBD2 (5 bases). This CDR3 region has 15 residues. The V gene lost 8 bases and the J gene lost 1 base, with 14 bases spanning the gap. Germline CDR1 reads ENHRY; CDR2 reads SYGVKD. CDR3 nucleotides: TGTGCCATCGGGTTGGCGGCGGGGAACACCGGGGAGCTGTTTTTT. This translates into CAIGLAAGNTGELFF.

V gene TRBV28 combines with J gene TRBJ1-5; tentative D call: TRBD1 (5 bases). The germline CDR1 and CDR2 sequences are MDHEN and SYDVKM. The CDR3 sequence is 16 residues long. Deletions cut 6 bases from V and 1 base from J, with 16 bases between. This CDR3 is CASSSGGSFSNQPQHF. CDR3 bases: TGTGCCAGCAGCTCCGGGGGGAGTTTCAGCAATCAGCCCCAGCATTTT.

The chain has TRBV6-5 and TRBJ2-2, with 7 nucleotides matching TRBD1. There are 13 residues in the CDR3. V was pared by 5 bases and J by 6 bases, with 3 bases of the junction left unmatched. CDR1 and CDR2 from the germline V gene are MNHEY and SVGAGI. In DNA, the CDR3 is TGTGCCAGCAGTAGAGACAGGGCCGGGGAGCTGTTTTTT. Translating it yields CASSRDRAGELFF.

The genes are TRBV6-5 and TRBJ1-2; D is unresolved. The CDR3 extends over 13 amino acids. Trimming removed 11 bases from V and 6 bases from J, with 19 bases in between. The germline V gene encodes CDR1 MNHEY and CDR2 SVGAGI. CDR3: CALTLSGVNGYTF. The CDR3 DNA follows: TGTGCCCTCACGCTATCCGGGGTGAATGGCTACACCTTC.

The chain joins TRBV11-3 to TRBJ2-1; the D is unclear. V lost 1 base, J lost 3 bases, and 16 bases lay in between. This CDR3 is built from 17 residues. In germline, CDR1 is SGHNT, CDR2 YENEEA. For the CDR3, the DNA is TGTGCCAGCAGCTTAGGGATAGCCGGGTCGAGCTACAATGAGCAGTTCTTC. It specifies CASSLGIAGSSYNEQFF.

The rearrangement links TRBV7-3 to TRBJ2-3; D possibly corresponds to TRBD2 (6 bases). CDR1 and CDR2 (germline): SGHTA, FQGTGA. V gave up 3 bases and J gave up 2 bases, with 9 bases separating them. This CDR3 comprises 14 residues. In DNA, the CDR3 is TGTGCCAGCAGCTTCGGAGGGGCCACAGATACGCAGTATTTT. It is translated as CASSFGGATDTQYF.

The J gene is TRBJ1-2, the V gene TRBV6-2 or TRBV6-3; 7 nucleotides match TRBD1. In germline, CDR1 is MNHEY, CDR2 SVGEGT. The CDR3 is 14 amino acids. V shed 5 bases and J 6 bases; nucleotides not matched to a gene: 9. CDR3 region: CASSLSGGTNGYTF. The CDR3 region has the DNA TGTGCCAGCAGTCTCTCAGGGGGAACCAATGGCTACACCTTC.

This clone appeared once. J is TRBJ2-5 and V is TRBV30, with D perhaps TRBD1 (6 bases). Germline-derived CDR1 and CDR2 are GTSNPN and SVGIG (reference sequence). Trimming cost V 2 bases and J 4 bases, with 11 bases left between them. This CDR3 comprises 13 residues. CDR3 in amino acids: CAWSSRGGETQYF. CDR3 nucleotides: TGTGCCTGGAGTTCAAGAGGGGGAGAGACCCAGTACTTC. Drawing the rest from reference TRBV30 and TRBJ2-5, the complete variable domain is SQTIHQWPATLVQPVGSPLSLECTVEGTSNPNLYWYRQAAGRGLQLLFYSVGIGQISSEVPQNLSASRPQDRQFILSSKKLLLSDSGFYLCAWSSRGGETQYFGPGTRLLVL.

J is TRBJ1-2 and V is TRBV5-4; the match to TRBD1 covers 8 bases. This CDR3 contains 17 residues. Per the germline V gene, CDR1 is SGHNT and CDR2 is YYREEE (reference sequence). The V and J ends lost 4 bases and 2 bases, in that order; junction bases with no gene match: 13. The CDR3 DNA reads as TGTGCCAGCAGCCCCGGGACAGGAGCAACAACCAACTATGGCTACACCTTC. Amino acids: CASSPGTGATTNYGYTF.

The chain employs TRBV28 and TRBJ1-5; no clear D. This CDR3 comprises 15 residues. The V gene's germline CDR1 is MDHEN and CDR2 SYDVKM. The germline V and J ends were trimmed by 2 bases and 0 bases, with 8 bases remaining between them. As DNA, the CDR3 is TGTGCCAGCAGTTTACCCCCTTATAGCAATCAGCCCCAGCATTTT. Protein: CASSLPPYSNQPQHF.

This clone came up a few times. This CDR3 reads CASSKTGYSGNTIYF. The CDR3 DNA sequence: TGTGCCAGCAGCAAAACAGGTTACTCTGGAAACACCATATATTTT. The chain has TRBV7-9 and TRBJ1-3; the D gene is possibly TRBD1 (5 bases). Looked up from germline, CDR1 is SEHNR and CDR2 is FQNEAQ (reference sequence). The CDR3 extends over 15 amino acids. Trimming cost V 5 bases and J 0 bases, with 11 bases left between them.

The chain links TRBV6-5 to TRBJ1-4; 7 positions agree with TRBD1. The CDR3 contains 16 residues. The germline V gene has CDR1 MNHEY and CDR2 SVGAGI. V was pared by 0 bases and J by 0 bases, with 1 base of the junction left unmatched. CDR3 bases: TGTGCCAGCAGTTACTCGGGGACAGCAACTAATGAAAAACTGTTTTTT. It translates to CASSYSGTATNEKLFF.

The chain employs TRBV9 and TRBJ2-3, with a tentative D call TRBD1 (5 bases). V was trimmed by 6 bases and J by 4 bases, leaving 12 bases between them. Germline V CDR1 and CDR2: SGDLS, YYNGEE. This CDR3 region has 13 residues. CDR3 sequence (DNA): TGTGCCAGCACCCGACTGGGGCCAGATACGCAGTATTTT. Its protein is CASTRLGPDTQYF.

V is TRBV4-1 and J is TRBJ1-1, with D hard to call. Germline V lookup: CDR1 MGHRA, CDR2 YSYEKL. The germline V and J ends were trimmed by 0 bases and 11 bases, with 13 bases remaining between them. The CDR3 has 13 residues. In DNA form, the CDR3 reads TGCGCCAGCAGCCAAGATCGGGTCCCTCGGGCTTTCTTT. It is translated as CASSQDRVPRAFF.

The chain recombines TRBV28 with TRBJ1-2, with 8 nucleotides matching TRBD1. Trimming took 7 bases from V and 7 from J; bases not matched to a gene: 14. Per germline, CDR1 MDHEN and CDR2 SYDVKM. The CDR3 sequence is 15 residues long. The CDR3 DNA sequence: TGTGCCAGCACCATCCTCCCTCAGGGGGCAGGTGGCTACACCTTC. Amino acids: CASTILPQGAGGYTF.

DNA of the CDR3: TGTGCCAGCAGCACCCCTAGCGGGGGGGCAGATACGCAGTATTTT. Protein sequence: CASSTPSGGADTQYF. The chain combines TRBV9 with TRBJ2-3; 12 positions match TRBD2. CDR1 SGDLS and CDR2 YYNGEE come from the germline V gene. This CDR3 spans 15 amino acids. V shed 4 bases and J 4 bases; nucleotides not matched to a gene: 4.

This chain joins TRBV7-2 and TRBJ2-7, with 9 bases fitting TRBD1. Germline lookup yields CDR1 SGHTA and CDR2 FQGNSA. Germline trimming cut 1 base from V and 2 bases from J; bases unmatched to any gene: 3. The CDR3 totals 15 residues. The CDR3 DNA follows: TGTGCCAGCAGCTTAGAACGGACAGGGGCCTACGAGCAGTACTTC. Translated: CASSLERTGAYEQYF.